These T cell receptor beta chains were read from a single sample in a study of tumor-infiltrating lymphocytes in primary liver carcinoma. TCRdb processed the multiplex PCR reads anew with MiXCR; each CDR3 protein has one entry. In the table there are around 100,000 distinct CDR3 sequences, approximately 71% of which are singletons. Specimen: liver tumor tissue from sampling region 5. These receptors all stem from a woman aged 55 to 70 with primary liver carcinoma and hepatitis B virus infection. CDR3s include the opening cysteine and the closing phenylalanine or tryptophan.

CDR3 protein: CSVETGADMQYF; J gene: TRBJ2-3; V gene: TRBV29-1
CDR3 protein: CASGNRGTHEKLFF; J gene: TRBJ1-4; V gene: TRBV2
CDR3 protein: CTTVRGTLRNEQYF; J gene: TRBJ2-7; V gene: TRBV28
CDR3 protein: CAGSPNRGSWLGDTQYF; J gene: TRBJ2-3; V gene: TRBV11-2
CDR3 protein: CSVRFGGTAYNEQFF; J gene: TRBJ2-1; V gene: TRBV29-1
CDR3 protein: CASSQDGRASQPQYF; J gene: TRBJ1-5; V gene: TRBV4-1
CDR3 protein: CASSFAGTFYEQYF; J gene: TRBJ2-7; V gene: TRBV5-4
CDR3 protein: CADSPRTGGRAFF; J gene: TRBJ1-1; V gene: TRBV5-5
CDR3 protein: CASSSRQIATNEKLFF; J gene: TRBJ1-4; V gene: TRBV28
CDR3 protein: CASSLSRGGNRAWELFF; J gene: TRBJ2-2; V gene: TRBV11-3
CDR3 protein: CASRDDRSKNIQYF; J gene: TRBJ2-4; V gene: TRBV28
CDR3 protein: CASSLGGNPNTGAFF; J gene: TRBJ1-1; V gene: TRBV7-9
CDR3 protein: CAGSISVSSIDTQYF; J gene: TRBJ2-3; V gene: TRBV6-1
CDR3 protein: CASSFSGPGRGAGERFF; J gene: TRBJ2-1; V gene: TRBV11-2
CDR3 protein: CASSLEGSENNEQFF; J gene: TRBJ2-1; V gene: TRBV11-2
CDR3 protein: CASSFQPGQGARYEYYF; J gene: TRBJ2-7; V gene: TRBV11-2
CDR3 protein: CSVVDNTDVQYF; J gene: TRBJ2-3; V gene: TRBV29-1
CDR3 protein: CASSLKGLGSPDTQYF; J gene: TRBJ2-3; V gene: TRBV5-6
CDR3 protein: CASSNPDEKLFF; J gene: TRBJ1-4; V gene: TRBV7-9
CDR3 protein: CSARDGSGRFYNEQFF; J gene: TRBJ2-1; V gene: TRBV20-1
CDR3 protein: CTSSLHLNTGELFF; J gene: TRBJ2-2; V gene: TRBV11-2